The 3 T cell receptor beta chains listed next were all sequenced from one sample in a study of T cell changes during pregnancy in multiple sclerosis (dated by TCRdb to the late 2010s). Libraries were made using the immunoSEQ multiplex PCR assay. TCRdb stores this immuneACCESS table with in-frame sequences only. Part of the clones is absent; in the studies checked, under half of the shortfall reflects unresolved V genes, and no reason is known for the rest. Within this sample are 40,000 to 55,000 clones, with more than 80% of them counted one time only. Together, the top ten hold under 0.75% of the sample. Source: CD4+ T cells from peripheral blood mononuclear cells, taken before pregnancy. The receptors originated from a female donor with multiple sclerosis, enrolled in a pregnancy study.

The rearrangement links TRBV11-2 to TRBJ2-3, with 8 bases that match TRBD2. The CDR3 length is 17 residues. From germline, CDR1 is SGHAT and CDR2 FQNNGV. V was clipped by 5 bases and J by 0 bases; unmatched bases: 10. The CDR3 loop is CASSARLTGGSTDTQYF. DNA for the CDR3: TGTGCCAGCAGCGCACGTCTAACGGGGGGGAGCACAGATACGCAGTATTTT.

The CDR3 region is CASSEGTNVLTF. CDR3 bases: TGCGCCAGCAGCGAGGGGACTAACGTCCTGACTTTC. The chain joins TRBV5-1 to TRBJ2-6; tentative D call: TRBD2 (6 bases). Trimming shortened V by 4 bases and J by 10 bases, and 9 bases separated the two germline ends. Germline values: CDR1 SGHRS, CDR2 YFSETQ. The CDR3 contains 12 residues.

The V gene is TRBV11-2, the J gene TRBJ2-1; D is possibly TRBD2 (6 bases). With 2 bases removed from V and 10 bases from J, the gap between germline ends came to 15 bases. CDR3 length equals 14 residues. Germline V gives CDR1 SGHAT, CDR2 FQNNGV. CDR3 nucleotides: TGTGCCAGCAGCTTAAGCCTCGGGCGGGAAGAGCAGTTCTTC. Translated: CASSLSLGREEQFF.